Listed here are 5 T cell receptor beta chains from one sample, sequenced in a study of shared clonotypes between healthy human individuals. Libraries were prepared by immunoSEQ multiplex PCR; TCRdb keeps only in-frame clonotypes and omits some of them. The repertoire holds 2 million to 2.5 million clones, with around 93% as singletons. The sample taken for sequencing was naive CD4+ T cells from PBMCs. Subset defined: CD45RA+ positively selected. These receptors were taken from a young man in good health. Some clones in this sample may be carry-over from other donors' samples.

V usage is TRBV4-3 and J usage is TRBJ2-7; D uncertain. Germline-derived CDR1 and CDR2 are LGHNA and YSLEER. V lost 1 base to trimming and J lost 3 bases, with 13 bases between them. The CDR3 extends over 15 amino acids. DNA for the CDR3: TGCGCCAGCAGCCAAGGTTTTGAGAACCGCTACGAGCAGTACTTC. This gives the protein CASSQGFENRYEQYF.

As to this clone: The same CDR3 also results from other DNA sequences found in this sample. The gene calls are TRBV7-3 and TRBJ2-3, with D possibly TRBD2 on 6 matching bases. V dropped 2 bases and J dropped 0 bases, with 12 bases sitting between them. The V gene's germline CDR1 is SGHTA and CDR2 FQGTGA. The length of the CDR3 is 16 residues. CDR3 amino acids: CASSLLGGASTDTQYF. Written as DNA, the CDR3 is TGTGCCAGCAGCTTATTGGGCGGGGCTAGCACAGATACGCAGTATTTT.

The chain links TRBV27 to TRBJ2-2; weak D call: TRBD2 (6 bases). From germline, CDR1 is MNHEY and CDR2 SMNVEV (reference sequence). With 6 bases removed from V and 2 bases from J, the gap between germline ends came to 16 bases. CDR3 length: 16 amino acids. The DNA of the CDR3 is TGTGCCAGCAGGGATAGACTAGTCGTTAACACCGGGGAGCTGTTTTTT. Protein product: CASRDRLVVNTGELFF.

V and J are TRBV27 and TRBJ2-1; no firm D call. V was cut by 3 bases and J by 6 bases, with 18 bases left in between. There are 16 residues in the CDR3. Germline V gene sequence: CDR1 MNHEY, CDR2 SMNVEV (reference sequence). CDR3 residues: CASSFEANRLPNEQFF. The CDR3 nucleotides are TGTGCCAGCAGTTTTGAGGCGAATCGTTTGCCCAATGAGCAGTTCTTC.

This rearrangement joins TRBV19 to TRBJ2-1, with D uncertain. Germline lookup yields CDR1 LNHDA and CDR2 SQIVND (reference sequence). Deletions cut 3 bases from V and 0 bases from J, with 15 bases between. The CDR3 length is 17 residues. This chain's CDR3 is CASSISLILSSYNEQFF. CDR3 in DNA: TGTGCCAGTAGTATCAGTCTCATCCTGAGCTCCTACAATGAGCAGTTCTTC.